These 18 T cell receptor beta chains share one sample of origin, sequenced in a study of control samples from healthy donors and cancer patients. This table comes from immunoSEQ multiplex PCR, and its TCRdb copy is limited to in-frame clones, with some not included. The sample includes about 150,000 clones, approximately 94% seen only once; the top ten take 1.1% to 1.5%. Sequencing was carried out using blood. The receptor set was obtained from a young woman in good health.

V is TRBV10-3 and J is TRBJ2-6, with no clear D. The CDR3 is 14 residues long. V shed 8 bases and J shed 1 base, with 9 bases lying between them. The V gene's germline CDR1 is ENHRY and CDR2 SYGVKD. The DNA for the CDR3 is TGTGCCATCTCCGACGGGTCTGGGGCCAACGTCCTGACTTTC. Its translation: CAISDGSGANVLTF.

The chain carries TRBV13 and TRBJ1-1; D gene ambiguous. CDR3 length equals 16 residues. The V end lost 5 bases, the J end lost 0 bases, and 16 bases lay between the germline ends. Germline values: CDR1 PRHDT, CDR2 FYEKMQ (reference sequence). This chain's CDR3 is CASSPRRGGMNTEAFF. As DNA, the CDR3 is TGTGCCAGCAGCCCACGCCGGGGAGGGATGAACACTGAAGCTTTCTTT.

The CDR3: CASSYRGTEAFF. CDR3 nucleotide sequence: TGTGCCAGCAGCTATCGAGGGACTGAAGCTTTCTTT. The chain has TRBV13 and TRBJ1-1; D not certain. This CDR3 is 12 amino acids long. Trimming removed 4 bases from V and 5 bases from J, with 8 bases in between. Germline V gene data show CDR1 as PRHDT and CDR2 as FYEKMQ (reference sequence).

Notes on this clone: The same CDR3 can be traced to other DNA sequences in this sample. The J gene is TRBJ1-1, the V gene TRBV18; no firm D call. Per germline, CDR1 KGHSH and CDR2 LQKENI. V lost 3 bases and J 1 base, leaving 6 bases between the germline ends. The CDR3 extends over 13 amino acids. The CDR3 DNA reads TGTGCCAGCTCACCGAGCGGGAACACTGAAGCTTTCTTT. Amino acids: CASSPSGNTEAFF.

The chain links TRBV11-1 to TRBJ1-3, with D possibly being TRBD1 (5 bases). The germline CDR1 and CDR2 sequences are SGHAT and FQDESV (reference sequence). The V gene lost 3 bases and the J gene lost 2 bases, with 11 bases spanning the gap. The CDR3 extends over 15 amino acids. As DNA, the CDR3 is TGTGCCAGCAGCTTCCAAAGGGGAACTGGAAACACCATATATTTT. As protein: CASSFQRGTGNTIYF.

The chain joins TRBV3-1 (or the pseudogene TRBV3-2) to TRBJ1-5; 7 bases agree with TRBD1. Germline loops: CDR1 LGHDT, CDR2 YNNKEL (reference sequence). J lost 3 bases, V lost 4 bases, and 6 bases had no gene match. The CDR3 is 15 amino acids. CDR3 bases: TGTGCCAGCAGCCTATCCGGGACAGACAATCAGCCCCAGCATTTT. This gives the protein CASSLSGTDNQPQHF.

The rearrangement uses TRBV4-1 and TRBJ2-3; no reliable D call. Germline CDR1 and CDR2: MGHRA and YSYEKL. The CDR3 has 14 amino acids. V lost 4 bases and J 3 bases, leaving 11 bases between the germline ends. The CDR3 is CASSRTFLTDTQYF. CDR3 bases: TGCGCCAGCAGCCGGACCTTTCTGACAGATACGCAGTATTTT.

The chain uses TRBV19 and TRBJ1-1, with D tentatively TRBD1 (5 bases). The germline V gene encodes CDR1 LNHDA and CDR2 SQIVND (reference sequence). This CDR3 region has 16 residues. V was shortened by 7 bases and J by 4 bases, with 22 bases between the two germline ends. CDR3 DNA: TGTGCCAGTATTCGGAGGGACGGTTTTTGGGGCACTGAAGCTTTCTTT. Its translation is CASIRRDGFWGTEAFF. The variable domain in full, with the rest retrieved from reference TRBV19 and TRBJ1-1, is DGGITQSPKYLFRKEGQNVTLSCEQNLNHDAMYWYRQDPGQGLRLIYYSQIVNDFQKGDIAEGYSVSREKKESFPLTVTSAQKNPTAFYLCASIRRDGFWGTEAFFGQGTRLTVV.

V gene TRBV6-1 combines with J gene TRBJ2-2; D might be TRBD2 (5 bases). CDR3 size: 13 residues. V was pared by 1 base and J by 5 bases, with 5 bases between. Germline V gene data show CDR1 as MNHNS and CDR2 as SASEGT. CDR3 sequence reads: CASSEGGTGELFF. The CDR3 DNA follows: TGTGCCAGCAGTGAAGGAGGGACCGGGGAGCTGTTTTTT.

DNA of the CDR3: TGTGCAAGTGGAGGGCTATTGTTTACTGAAGCTTTCTTT. It specifies CASGGLLFTEAFF. The chain uses TRBV19 and TRBJ1-1; D is unclear. Germline V gene sequence: CDR1 LNHDA, CDR2 SQIVND (reference sequence). The CDR3 has 13 residues.

CDR3 nucleotide sequence: TGTGCCAGCAGGAGAAAGGGGACAGGGATAAACTCCTACGAGCAGTACTTC. As protein: CASRRKGTGINSYEQYF. The V call is TRBV27, the J call TRBJ2-7; 9 nucleotides align to TRBD1. V shed 6 bases and J 0 bases; nucleotides not matched to a gene: 12. The germline V gene encodes CDR1 MNHEY and CDR2 SMNVEV (reference sequence). The CDR3 runs 17 residues.

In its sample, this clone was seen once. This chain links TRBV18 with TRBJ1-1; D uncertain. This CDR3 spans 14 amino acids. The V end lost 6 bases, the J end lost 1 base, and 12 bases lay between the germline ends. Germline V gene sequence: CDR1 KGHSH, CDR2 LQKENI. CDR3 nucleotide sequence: TGTGCCAGCTCCCCAGATCCCCGGAACACTGAAGCTTTCTTT. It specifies CASSPDPRNTEAFF.

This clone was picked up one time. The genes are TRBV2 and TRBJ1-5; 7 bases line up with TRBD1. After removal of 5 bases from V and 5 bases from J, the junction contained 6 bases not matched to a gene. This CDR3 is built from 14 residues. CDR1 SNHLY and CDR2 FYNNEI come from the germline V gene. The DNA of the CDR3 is TGTGCCAGCAGTCTCACCCAGGGGGATCAGCCCCAGCATTTT. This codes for CASSLTQGDQPQHF.

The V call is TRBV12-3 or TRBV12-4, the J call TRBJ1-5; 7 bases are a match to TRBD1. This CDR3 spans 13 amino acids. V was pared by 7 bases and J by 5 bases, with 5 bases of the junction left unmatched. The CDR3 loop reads CASTFQGDQPQHF. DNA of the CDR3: TGTGCCAGCACCTTCCAGGGGGATCAGCCCCAGCATTTT.

CDR3 sequence: CASSLRGSYNEQFF. The CDR3 region has the DNA TGTGCCAGCAGCTTGAGGGGATCCTACAATGAGCAGTTCTTC. V and J are TRBV5-4 and TRBJ2-1; tentative D call: TRBD1 (5 bases). The CDR3 is made up of 14 amino acids. The V end was cut by 1 base, the J end by 1 base, with 6 bases between. Germline CDR1 reads SGHNT; CDR2 reads YYREEE (reference sequence).

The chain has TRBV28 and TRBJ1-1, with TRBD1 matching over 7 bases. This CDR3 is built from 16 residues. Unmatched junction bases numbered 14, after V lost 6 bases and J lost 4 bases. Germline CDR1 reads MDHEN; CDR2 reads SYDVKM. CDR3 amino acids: CASSPLIRGRGTEAFF. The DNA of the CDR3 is TGTGCCAGCAGCCCCCTTATCAGGGGGAGGGGCACTGAAGCTTTCTTT.

CDR3 in amino acids: CASLRSVRIRETQYF. CDR3 bases: TGTGCCAGCTTAAGGAGCGTCAGGATCAGGGAGACCCAGTACTTC. The V call is TRBV2, the J call TRBJ2-5; D is unclear. Deletions cut 8 bases from V and 5 bases from J, with 21 bases between. The CDR3 has 15 amino acids. CDR1 and CDR2 from the germline V gene are SNHLY and FYNNEI.

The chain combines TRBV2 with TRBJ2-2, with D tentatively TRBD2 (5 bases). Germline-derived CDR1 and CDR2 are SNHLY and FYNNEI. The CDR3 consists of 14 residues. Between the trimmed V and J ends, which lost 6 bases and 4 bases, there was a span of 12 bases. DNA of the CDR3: TGTGCCAGCAGCCCAGCGGTTACCACCGGGGAGCTGTTTTTT. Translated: CASSPAVTTGELFF.